One and the same sample provided the 31 T cell receptor beta chains below, sequenced in a study of molecular identifiers for immune sequencing clone quantification. TCRdb fed the PCR reads into MiXCR, producing one record per CDR3 protein. The table has about 320,000 distinct CDR3 sequences, about 20% seen once. Sequenced input: naive CD8+ T cells from blood, with Jurkat cell RNA spiked in. Noted subset: FACS-sorted CD8+CD4-CCR7+CD45RA+ naive T cells. All receptors come from a human donor in good health. Some libraries in this study had Jurkat cell RNA spiked in.

This rearrangement joins TRBV14 to TRBJ2-1; D call uncertain. The germline gives CDR1 SGHDN, CDR2 FVKESK. The CDR3 sequence is 12 residues long. The germline V and J ends were trimmed by 8 bases and 2 bases, with 7 bases remaining between them. The CDR3 DNA is TGTGCCAGCTGTGAGACCTACAATGAGCAGTTCTTC. Translating gives CASCETYNEQFF. The full variable domain, with the rest looked up from reference TRBV14 and TRBJ2-1, is EAGVTQFPSHSVIEKGQTVTLRCDPISGHDNLYWYRRVMGKEIKFLLHFVKESKQDESGMPNNRFLAERTGGTYSTLKVQPAELEDSGVYFCASCETYNEQFFGPGTRLTVL.

Details on this clonotype: A read error may be the cause here, since a much bigger clone is one base away. The rearrangement joins TRBV14 to TRBJ2-5; D uncertain. The CDR3 contains 13 residues. CDR1 is SGHDN and CDR2 is FVKESK in the germline V gene. CDR3 sequence: CASSQWNQGTQYF. The CDR3 DNA sequence: TGTGCCAGCAGCCAATGGAATCAAGGGACCCAGTACTTC.

This clonotype was seen many times. The gene calls are TRBV25-1 and TRBJ2-7; no reliable D call. The germline V and J ends were trimmed by 4 bases and 6 bases, with 7 bases remaining between them. The germline V gene encodes CDR1 MGHDK and CDR2 SYGVNS. The CDR3 is 11 amino acids. For the CDR3, the DNA is TGTGCCAGCAGTGGAGGTCCCGAGCAGTACTTC. Translation: CASSGGPEQYF.

The V call is TRBV24-1, the J call TRBJ2-2; 8 nucleotides align to TRBD1. J lost 5 bases, V lost 4 bases, and 8 bases had no gene match. CDR1 and CDR2 from the germline V gene are KGHDR and SFDVKD. This CDR3 spans 16 amino acids. The CDR3 protein is CATSDPGTGRTGELFF. The CDR3 DNA sequence: TGTGCCACCAGTGACCCCGGGACAGGAAGGACCGGGGAGCTGTTTTTT.

This clonotype came up many times. The chain joins TRBV20-1 to TRBJ1-6; TRBD1 is a possible D gene (5 bases). The CDR3 consists of 12 residues. Germline V gene sequence: CDR1 DFQATT, CDR2 SNEGSKA (reference sequence). CDR3 residues: CRASGLNSPLHF. The CDR3 coding sequence is TGCAGGGCGTCGGGGCTTAATTCACCCCTCCACTTT.

This clonotype was recorded at least ten times. This chain links TRBV7-9 with TRBJ1-6, with 7 positions matching TRBD1. Germline V gene data show CDR1 as SEHNR and CDR2 as FQNEAQ (reference sequence). J was trimmed by 10 bases and V by 5 bases; bases with no gene match: 14. This CDR3 spans 16 amino acids. The CDR3 loop is CASSPLTGLTGSPLHF. The CDR3 DNA reads as TGTGCCAGCAGCCCCCTGACAGGGCTGACAGGGTCACCCCTCCACTTT.

This clonotype was seen many times. V is TRBV9 and J is TRBJ1-4; D is undetermined. The ends were cut back, 4 bases at V and 0 bases at J, with 10 bases in the middle. Germline CDR1 reads SGDLS; CDR2 reads YYNGEE. The CDR3 sequence is 15 residues long. The CDR3 reads CASSTYGATNEKLFF. The CDR3 DNA reads as TGTGCCAGCAGCACGTATGGGGCAACTAATGAAAAACTGTTTTTT.

At least ten counts were recorded for this clonotype. The J gene is TRBJ2-3, the V gene TRBV14, with TRBD1 matching over 8 bases. The CDR3 runs 14 residues. In germline, CDR1 is SGHDN, CDR2 FVKESK. V trimming: 3 bases; J trimming: 6 bases; junction bases outside the gene matches: 5. The CDR3 coding sequence is TGTGCCAGCAGCCAGCGGACAGGGTATGATACGCAGTATTTT. Protein: CASSQRTGYDTQYF.

This clonotype occurred a few times. The chain joins TRBV9 to TRBJ1-2; TRBD1 matches 7 bases. From germline, CDR1 is SGDLS and CDR2 YYNGEE. J was trimmed by 10 bases and V by 4 bases; bases with no gene match: 16. This CDR3 is 15 amino acids long. The CDR3 sequence: CASSPRGGGENPYTF. DNA of the CDR3: TGTGCCAGCAGCCCCCGGGGAGGGGGCGAGAATCCCTACACCTTC.

This clonotype was seen ten or more times. The genes are TRBV20-1 and TRBJ2-5; unclear D gene. This CDR3 is 10 amino acids long. The V gene's germline CDR1 is DFQATT and CDR2 SNEGSKA (reference sequence). V shed 5 bases and J shed 8 bases, with 9 bases lying between them. The DNA of the CDR3 is TGCAGTGCTGGGTTGGAAACCCAGTACTTC. It is translated as CSAGLETQYF.

The table lists this clonotype with a few counts. V usage is TRBV11-2 and J usage is TRBJ2-4, with TRBD2 matching over 9 bases. This CDR3 comprises 16 residues. Germline trimming cut 4 bases from V and 0 bases from J; bases unmatched to any gene: 4. CDR1 and CDR2 from the germline V gene are SGHAT and FQNNGV. The CDR3 nucleotides are TGTGCCAGCAGCTGGACTAGCGACCTAGCCAAAAACATTCAGTACTTC. This encodes CASSWTSDLAKNIQYF.

This clonotype was observed many times. This rearrangement joins TRBV29-1 to TRBJ2-3, with TRBD1 matching 11 bases. V shed 7 bases and J 4 bases; nucleotides not matched to a gene: 10. The CDR3 spans 15 residues. Germline CDR1 SQVTM, CDR2 ANQGSEA. The CDR3 DNA follows: TGCAGCGCTATCATGGACAGGGGGCTCCCAGATACGCAGTATTTT. It yields the protein CSAIMDRGLPDTQYF.

This clonotype was observed a few times. The chain has TRBV27 and TRBJ2-7, with TRBD2 matching over 9 bases. CDR3 length equals 13 residues. V shed 3 bases and J 5 bases; nucleotides not matched to a gene: 2. The germline CDR1 and CDR2 sequences are MNHEY and SMNVEV (reference sequence). The CDR3 DNA reads as TGTGCCAGCAGTTTCGCGGGGGGGCACGAGCAGTACTTC. Amino acids: CASSFAGGHEQYF.

This clonotype was counted at least ten times. The chain carries TRBV12-3 or TRBV12-4 and TRBJ1-2; D unclear. The CDR3 totals 13 residues. V was pared by 4 bases and J by 1 base, with 7 bases between. CDR3 protein: CASSSTRNYGYTF. CDR3 in DNA: TGTGCCAGCAGTTCGACACGTAACTATGGCTACACCTTC.

Ten or more counts support this clonotype. The rearrangement uses TRBV6-5 and TRBJ1-1; D is ambiguous. The V end was cut by 0 bases, the J end by 7 bases, with 15 bases between. The length of the CDR3 is 15 residues. The germline V gene encodes CDR1 MNHEY and CDR2 SVGAGI. CDR3 in amino acids: CASSYSSTYSDEAFF. The DNA for the CDR3 is TGTGCCAGCAGTTACTCGAGTACATATAGTGATGAAGCTTTCTTT.

In its sample, this clonotype was seen many times. The chain combines TRBV7-2 with TRBJ2-7; the D is unclear. Deletions cut 3 bases from V and 2 bases from J, with 8 bases between. Germline-derived CDR1 and CDR2 are SGHTA and FQGNSA. This CDR3 is 13 amino acids long. This CDR3 is CASSFYGTYEQYF. In DNA, the CDR3 is TGTGCCAGCAGCTTTTACGGAACCTACGAGCAGTACTTC.

The chain carries TRBV9 and TRBJ1-5; D is possibly TRBD1 (6 bases). The V end lost 0 bases, the J end lost 2 bases, and 12 bases lay between the germline ends. CDR1 is SGDLS and CDR2 is YYNGEE in the germline V gene. The CDR3 has 16 residues. The chain's CDR3 is CASSVDREEGNQPQHF. The CDR3 region has the DNA TGTGCCAGCAGCGTAGACAGGGAGGAGGGCAATCAGCCCCAGCATTTT.

Comment on this clonotype: This may stem from a read error, because a much larger clone lies one nucleotide away. This rearrangement joins TRBV20-1 to TRBJ2-7, with D possibly being TRBD1 (5 bases). Trimming pared 5 bases from V and 6 bases from J, leaving 23 bases between. The germline CDR1 and CDR2 sequences are DFQATT and SNEGSKA (reference sequence). CDR3 length: 15 amino acids. In nucleotides, the CDR3 is TGCAGTGCTCGCCACTCAGGGTTGCGCCCTTTCGAGCAGTACTTC. Its protein product is CSARHSGLRPFEQYF.

In its sample, this clonotype was seen a few times. The V gene is TRBV18, the J gene TRBJ2-7; either TRBD1 or TRBD2 may fit D (5 bases each). The CDR3 spans 15 residues. Trimming took off 3 bases at V and 2 bases at J, with 14 bases between the two ends. The germline gives CDR1 KGHSH, CDR2 LQKENI. The CDR3 loop is CASSPPGRIAYEQYF. The CDR3 DNA is TGTGCCAGCTCACCTCCGGGGCGCATTGCCTACGAGCAGTACTTC.

The sample holds many counts of this clonotype. The chain carries TRBV27 and TRBJ1-3; the D is unclear. Trimming removed 0 bases from V and 8 bases from J, with 14 bases in between. The CDR3 extends over 15 amino acids. Germline CDR1 reads MNHEY; CDR2 reads SMNVEV (reference sequence). DNA for the CDR3: TGTGCCAGCAGTTTATCGGTGCGAGGAACAGACACCATATATTTT. Translation gives CASSLSVRGTDTIYF.

This clonotype was counted a few times. V usage is TRBV4-1 and J usage is TRBJ1-5; D gene uncertain. Germline V gene data show CDR1 as MGHRA and CDR2 as YSYEKL. This CDR3 comprises 15 residues. The V end was cut by 0 bases, the J end by 2 bases, with 8 bases between. The CDR3 region is CASSQETPGNQPQHF. The CDR3 DNA reads TGCGCCAGCAGCCAAGAAACGCCCGGCAATCAGCCCCAGCATTTT.

Turning to this clonotype: A much larger clone sits a single nucleotide away, making a read error possible. Since the CDR3 does not end with the conserved phenylalanine or tryptophan, this likely comes from a read error. This rearrangement joins TRBV27 to TRBJ2-5; TRBD1 aligns across 9 bases. CDR3 length equals 15 residues. Per the germline V gene, CDR1 is MNHEY and CDR2 is SMNVEV (reference sequence). The trim removed 5 bases at V and 5 bases at J, leaving 9 bases unmatched. In nucleotides, the CDR3 is TGTGCCAGCAGTCTAATACAGGGGGCCGAGGAGACCCAGTACCTC. Protein: CASSLIQGAEETQYL.

This clonotype was seen a few times. V gene TRBV6-2 or TRBV6-3 combines with J gene TRBJ2-3, with 10 bases that match TRBD1. J gave up 1 base and V 1 base, and 2 bases lay outside the gene matches. This CDR3 is built from 16 residues. The V gene's germline CDR1 is MNHEY and CDR2 SVGEGT. The DNA of the CDR3 is TGTGCCAGCAGTTACTGGACAGGGGGGCGCACAGATACGCAGTATTTT. Protein product: CASSYWTGGRTDTQYF.

The rearrangement links TRBV4-1 to TRBJ1-5; weak D call: TRBD1 (5 bases). V was clipped by 0 bases and J by 0 bases, with 18 bases between them. Germline loops: CDR1 MGHRA, CDR2 YSYEKL. CDR3 length: 19 amino acids. CDR3 sequence reads: CASSQDLARWGDSNQPQHF. CDR3 coding DNA: TGCGCCAGCAGCCAAGATTTGGCCAGGTGGGGGGATAGCAATCAGCCCCAGCATTTT.

This clonotype showed up just a few times. The V and J genes are TRBV6-2 or TRBV6-3 and TRBJ2-4; D may correspond to TRBD1 or TRBD2 (5 bases each). This CDR3 has 15 amino acids. Germline V gene lookup returns CDR1 MNHEY and CDR2 SVGEGT. The V end lost 5 bases, the J end lost 1 base, and 12 bases lay between the germline ends. In DNA, the CDR3 is TGTGCCAGCAGTAAATGGGACGGTGCCAAAAACATTCAGTACTTC. Translation: CASSKWDGAKNIQYF.

Points on this clonotype: With a much larger clone just one base away, this may be a read error. The J gene is TRBJ2-2, the V gene TRBV6-6; 10 bases line up with TRBD2. There are 19 residues in the CDR3. Germline CDR1 is MNHNY and CDR2 is SVGAGI (reference sequence). J was trimmed by 1 base and V by 4 bases; bases with no gene match: 12. The CDR3 DNA sequence: TGTGCCAGCAGTTCCCCCGAGACTAGCGGGTTTCTGAACACCGGGGAGCTGTTTTTT. Its protein product is CASSSPETSGFLNTGELFF.

This clonotype was seen ten or more times. The CDR3 bases are TGTGCCAGCAGCCCGGGACTGATCACTGAAGCTTTCTTT. This gives the protein CASSPGLITEAFF. V usage is TRBV3-1 and J usage is TRBJ1-1; TRBD1 is a possible D gene (5 bases). CDR3 size: 13 residues. Trimming removed 4 bases from V and 4 bases from J, with 10 bases in between. Germline CDR1 LGHDT, CDR2 YNNKEL (reference sequence).

The chain uses TRBV13 and TRBJ2-4; D remains unclear. The CDR3 spans 14 residues. Germline lookup yields CDR1 PRHDT and CDR2 FYEKMQ (reference sequence). Trimming removed 5 bases from V and 0 bases from J, with 8 bases in between. In DNA form, the CDR3 reads TGTGCCAGCAGCCATAGTCTAGCCAAAAACATTCAGTACTTC. It translates to CASSHSLAKNIQYF.

This clonotype was seen at least ten times. The V call is TRBV2, the J call TRBJ1-1, with D possibly being TRBD1 (5 bases). The length of the CDR3 is 17 residues. V shed 1 base and J shed 6 bases, with 21 bases lying between them. Germline assignment: CDR1 SNHLY and CDR2 FYNNEI. DNA of the CDR3: TGTGCCAGCAGTGAAGTCCGGGCAGGGAGGTTTCGGGCTGAAGCTTTCTTT. It translates to CASSEVRAGRFRAEAFF.

Concerning this clonotype itself: A junction boundary mismatches the germline segment, possibly from a read error. This chain links TRBV18 with TRBJ1-3; possible D gene TRBD1, 6 bases. Per the germline V gene, CDR1 is KGHSH and CDR2 is LQKENI. The CDR3 has 17 residues. As DNA, the CDR3 is TGTGCCAGCTCACCAGAAATCAGGGGTGTATCTGGAAACACCATATGTTTT. It encodes CASSPEIRGVSGNTICF.

To note about this clonotype: Possible read error: a much larger clone is one base away. The chain recombines TRBV4-1 with TRBJ2-1; D is unclear. The CDR3 totals 14 residues. The germline gives CDR1 MGHRA, CDR2 YSYEKL. The V and J ends lost 0 bases and 5 bases respectively, with 8 bases between them. CDR3 sequence reads: CASSQDRRNNEQFF. As DNA, the CDR3 is TGCGCCAGCAGCCAAGATAGGCGCAACAATGAGCAGTTCTTC.